The 11 T cell receptor beta chains below all came from one sample that was sequenced in a study of TIL therapy for anti-PD-1-resistant metastatic lung cancer. Sequencing used immunoSEQ v3. Data came from immunoSEQ multiplex PCR; TCRdb stores just in-frame clones and leaves some out. This table holds approximately 27,000 clones, 55% to 80% found once. Noted time point: pre-treatment sample, taken before nivolumab and TIL therapy. The tumor samples were excised metastases, mostly pleural nodules or supraclavicular lymph nodes. The input for sequencing was tumor tissue, taken at baseline. These receptors were collected from a person between 25 and 79 years old with non-small cell lung cancer.

The gene calls are TRBV23-1 and TRBJ2-7; 8 bases align to TRBD1. TRBV23-1 is given ORF status, its function remaining uncertain. This CDR3 spans 15 amino acids. Losses at the gene ends were 4 bases for V and 3 bases for J; bases not matched to a gene: 8. The CDR3 nucleotides are TGCGCCAGCAGTCTGAAAGGACAGGGTTTCTACGAGCAGTACTTC. It encodes CASSLKGQGFYEQYF.

This clone occurred once. The rearrangement joins TRBV7-2 to TRBJ1-4; possibly TRBD1 for D (6 bases). CDR3 length: 14 amino acids. From germline, CDR1 is SGHTA and CDR2 FQGNSA. V lost 7 bases and J lost 4, with 13 bases in between. For the CDR3, the DNA is TGTGCCAGCACCCTCGGGGGCAATAATGAAAAACTGTTTTTT. It is translated as CASTLGGNNEKLFF. The variable domain in full, with the rest retrieved from reference TRBV7-2 and TRBJ1-4, is GAGVSQSPSNKVTEKGKDVELRCDPISGHTALYWYRQSLGQGLEFLIYFQGNSAPDKSGLPSDRFSAERTGGSVSTLTIQRTQQEDSAVYLCASTLGGNNEKLFFGSGTQLSVL.

J is TRBJ1-1 and V is TRBV7-9, with a tentative D call TRBD1 (5 bases). From germline, CDR1 is SEHNR and CDR2 FQNEAQ (reference sequence). The CDR3 sequence is 16 residues long. V gave up 0 bases and J gave up 0 bases, with 11 bases separating them. The CDR3 DNA follows: TGTGCCAGCAGCTTAGCGAAGCCAGGGTTGAACACTGAAGCTTTCTTT. Its translation is CASSLAKPGLNTEAFF.

This chain joins TRBV10-3 and TRBJ1-1; D is perhaps TRBD1 (5 bases). The V end lost 10 bases, the J end lost 12 bases, and 15 bases lay between the germline ends. There are 10 residues in the CDR3. The V gene's germline CDR1 is ENHRY and CDR2 SYGVKD. The CDR3 loop reads CATGDPLTFF. The CDR3 nucleotides read TGTGCCACCGGGGACCCTCTGACTTTCTTT.

The chain couples TRBV4-3 to TRBJ1-2; D gene uncertain. Trimming cost V 2 bases and J 4 bases, with 11 bases left between them. The CDR3 has 14 residues. Germline values: CDR1 LGHNA, CDR2 YSLEER. The chain's CDR3 is CASSQLGSFYGYTF. The CDR3 DNA reads TGCGCCAGCAGCCAATTGGGGAGTTTCTATGGCTACACCTTC.

This rearrangement joins TRBV11-3 to TRBJ1-3, with D unresolved. CDR1 and CDR2 (germline): SGHNT, YENEEA. CDR3 length equals 16 residues. V gave up 2 bases and J gave up 4 bases, with 15 bases separating them. The CDR3 DNA is TGTGCCAGCAGCTTATTTCCAGCCCCGGCGGGAAACACCATATATTTT. Its protein product is CASSLFPAPAGNTIYF. The full variable domain, its missing parts supplied by reference TRBV11-3 and TRBJ1-3, is EAGVVQSPRYKIIEKKQPVAFWCNPISGHNTLYWYLQNLGQGPELLIRYENEEAVDDSQLPKDRFSAERLKGVDSTLKIQPAELGDSAVYLCASSLFPAPAGNTIYFGEGSWLTVV.

The rearrangement joins TRBV7-9 to TRBJ2-5, with TRBD1 matching 8 bases. The junction had 6 bases not matched to a gene; V was cut back by 7 bases and J by 5 bases. Germline CDR1 is SEHNR and CDR2 is FQNEAQ (reference sequence). The length of the CDR3 is 13 residues. In DNA form, the CDR3 reads TGTGCCAGCAAGGCAGGGGGCCGGGAGACCCAGTACTTC. It translates to CASKAGGRETQYF.

The rearrangement links TRBV6-5 to TRBJ1-6, with TRBD1 identical over 9 bases. With V trimmed by 5 bases and J by 8 bases, 7 bases remained unmatched. Germline CDR1 MNHEY, CDR2 SVGAGI. The CDR3 has 15 amino acids. CDR3 protein: CASSRAGTGHSPLHF. The CDR3 DNA sequence: TGTGCCAGCAGTCGGGCCGGGACAGGGCATTCACCCCTCCACTTT.

This rearrangement joins TRBV5-1 to TRBJ2-5, with D perhaps TRBD1 (5 bases). This CDR3 is 15 amino acids long. Germline lookup yields CDR1 SGHRS and CDR2 YFSETQ. Between the trimmed V and J ends, which lost 3 bases and 1 base, there was a span of 13 bases. In DNA form, the CDR3 reads TGCGCCAGCAGCTACCTTTCAGGGTCCCAAGAGACCCAGTACTTC. It yields the protein CASSYLSGSQETQYF.

The chain uses TRBV29-1 and TRBJ1-5; TRBD1 matches 9 bases. Germline CDR1 is SQVTM and CDR2 is ANQGSEA. The CDR3 is 13 residues long. Unmatched junction bases numbered 4, after V lost 8 bases and J lost 2 bases. The CDR3 spells CSFWTGGNQPQHF. The CDR3 DNA is TGCAGCTTCTGGACAGGGGGCAATCAGCCCCAGCATTTT.

As to this clone: Mismatch with germline at one junction end may stem from a read error. V gene TRBV11-3 combines with J gene TRBJ2-5; D is unresolved. Germline-derived CDR1 and CDR2 are SGHNT and YENEEA. The CDR3 has 17 amino acids. In nucleotides, the CDR3 is TGTGCCAGCAGCTTAAGAGAGTCAGCAACTCTCCAAGAGATCCAGTACTTC. Protein product: CASSLRESATLQEIQYF.